The following is a TCR beta chain sequence with its context. No antigen is known for it. Germline V gene sequence: CDR1 MNHEY, CDR2 SVGAGI. The CDR3 length is 12 residues. Trimming pared 9 bases from V and 7 bases from J, leaving 15 bases between. The data derive from a study of cytomegalovirus exposure and HLA in healthy donors. Study results and limitations: Cytomegalovirus association was listed for 150 or so TCR beta chains. Judged likely to be a sequencing artifact was a cluster of highly shared sequence variants.

Amplification used 60 Vbeta primers and 13 Jbeta primers. Sequenced by immunoSEQ multiplex PCR; TCRdb stores in-frame clones only, minus some. The profile shows about 210,000 clones, approximately 80% of them singletons. The chain employs TRBV6-5 and TRBJ1-1; TRBD1 might be the D (5 bases). This receptor was taken from a woman aged 50 to 60 in good health and CMV-seropositive. The specimen was PBMCs. The CDR3 sequence: CASRGDSFEAFF. The CDR3 nucleotides are TGTGCCAGTCGAGGAGACAGCTTTGAAGCTTTCTTT.